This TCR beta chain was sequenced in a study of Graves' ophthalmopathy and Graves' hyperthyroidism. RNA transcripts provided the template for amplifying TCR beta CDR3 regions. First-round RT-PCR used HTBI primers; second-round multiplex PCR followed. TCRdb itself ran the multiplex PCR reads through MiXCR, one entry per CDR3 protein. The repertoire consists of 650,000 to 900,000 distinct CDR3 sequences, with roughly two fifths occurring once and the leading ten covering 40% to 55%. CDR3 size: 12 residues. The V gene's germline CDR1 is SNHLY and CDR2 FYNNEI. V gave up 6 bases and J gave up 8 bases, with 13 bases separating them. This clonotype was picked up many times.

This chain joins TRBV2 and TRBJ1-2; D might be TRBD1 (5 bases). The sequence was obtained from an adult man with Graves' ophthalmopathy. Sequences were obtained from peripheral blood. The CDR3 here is CASSLTGEGYTF. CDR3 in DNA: TGTGCCAGCAGCTTAACAGGAGAGGGCTACACCTTC.